This TCR beta chain was sequenced during a study of T-cell reconstitution after alpha-beta-depleted transplantation in children. The germline CDR1 and CDR2 sequences are DFQATT and SNEGSKA (reference sequence). Trimming removed 0 bases from V and 6 bases from J; junction bases left unmatched: 9. This CDR3 contains 17 residues. The TCRbeta library incorporated unique molecular identifiers. Each CDR3 protein is one row after TCRdb ran MiXCR on the PCR reads. The sample lists about 610,000 distinct CDR3 sequences; over 9.5% were seen once. The TCR sequence derives from a human donor who donated a stem cell graft to a child with acute myeloid leukemia. V usage is TRBV20-1 and J usage is TRBJ2-1, with 12 bases aligning to TRBD2. The sample consisted of PBMCs from the stem cell graft donor, taken from the stem cell graft. In nucleotides, the CDR3 is TGCAGTGCTAGAGACGCCGGCCGGACTAGCGGGACCAATGAGCAGTTCTTC. This sequence encodes CSARDAGRTSGTNEQFF.